Below are 3 T cell receptor beta chains sequenced from a single sample in a study of T cells in Graves' hyperthyroidism and ophthalmopathy. RNA transcripts gave rise to amplified TCR beta CDR3 regions. The primer set for the first-round RT-PCR of the TCR CDR3 was HTBI. TCRdb ran MiXCR on the multiplex PCR reads and lists one entry per CDR3 protein. The sample consists of 700,000 or so distinct CDR3 sequences, about 17% of them appearing once. Sequenced sample: blood. The receptors shown here come from a man aged 18-30 years with Graves' hyperthyroidism.

The rearrangement joins TRBV7-9 to TRBJ1-1, with 7 bases lining up with TRBD1. The ends lost 10 bases at V and 2 bases at J; junction bases unmatched: 10. Germline CDR1 and CDR2: SEHNR and FQNEAQ (reference sequence). CDR3 length: 14 amino acids. The CDR3 sequence: CAISRTGYNTEAFF. Here the CDR3 DNA reads TGTGCCATTTCGAGGACAGGCTACAACACTGAAGCTTTCTTT.

This clonotype was seen many times. The chain is built from TRBV20-1 and TRBJ2-7; 9 nucleotides match TRBD1. Germline V gives CDR1 DFQATT, CDR2 SNEGSKA (reference sequence). The CDR3 totals 14 residues. Trimming at V came to 4 bases and at J to 6 bases, leaving 10 bases not matched to a gene. This CDR3 is CSATDRGFSGEQYF. CDR3 sequence (DNA): TGCAGTGCTACAGACAGGGGGTTCTCCGGCGAGCAGTACTTC.

This clonotype was picked up many times. The rearrangement uses TRBV7-2 and TRBJ2-7, with D perhaps matching TRBD1 (6 bases). V was trimmed by 0 bases and J by 0 bases, leaving 15 bases between them. Germline loops: CDR1 SGHTA, CDR2 FQGNSA. This CDR3 has 17 residues. CDR3 in amino acids: CASSLALGHPASYEQYF. DNA of the CDR3: TGTGCCAGCAGCTTAGCGCTGGGACATCCGGCCTCCTACGAGCAGTACTTC.